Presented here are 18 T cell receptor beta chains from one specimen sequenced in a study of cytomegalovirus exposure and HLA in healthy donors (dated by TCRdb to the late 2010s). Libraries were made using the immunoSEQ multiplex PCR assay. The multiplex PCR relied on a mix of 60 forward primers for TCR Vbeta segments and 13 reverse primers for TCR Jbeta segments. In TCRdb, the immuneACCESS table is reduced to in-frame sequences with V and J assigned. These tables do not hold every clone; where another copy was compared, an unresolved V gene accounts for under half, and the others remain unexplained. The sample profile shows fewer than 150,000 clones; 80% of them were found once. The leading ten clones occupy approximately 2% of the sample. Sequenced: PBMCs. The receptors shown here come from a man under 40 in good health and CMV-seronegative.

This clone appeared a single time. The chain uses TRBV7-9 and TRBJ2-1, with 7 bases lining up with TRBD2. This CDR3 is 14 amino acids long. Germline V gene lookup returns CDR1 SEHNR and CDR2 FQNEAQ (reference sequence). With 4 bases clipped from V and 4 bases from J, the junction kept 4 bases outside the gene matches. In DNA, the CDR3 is TGTGCCAGCAGCTCTGGAGCGGGATACAATGAGCAGTTCTTC. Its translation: CASSSGAGYNEQFF. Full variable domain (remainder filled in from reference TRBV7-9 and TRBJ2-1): DTGVSQNPRHKITKRGQNVTFRCDPISEHNRLYWYRQTLGQGPEFLTYFQNEAQLEKSRLLSDRFSAERPKGSFSTLEIQRTEQGDSAMYLCASSSGAGYNEQFFGPGTRLTVL.

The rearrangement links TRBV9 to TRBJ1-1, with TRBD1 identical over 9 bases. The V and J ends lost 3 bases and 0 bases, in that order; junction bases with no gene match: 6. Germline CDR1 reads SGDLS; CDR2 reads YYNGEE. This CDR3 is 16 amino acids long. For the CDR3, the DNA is TGTGCCAGCAGCGCAGGGACAGGGCGCATGAACACTGAAGCTTTCTTT. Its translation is CASSAGTGRMNTEAFF.

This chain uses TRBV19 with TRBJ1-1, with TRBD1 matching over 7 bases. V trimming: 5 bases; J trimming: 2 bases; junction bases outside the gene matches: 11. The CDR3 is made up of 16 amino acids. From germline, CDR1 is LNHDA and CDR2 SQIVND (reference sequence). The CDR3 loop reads CASSPLYRGRNTEAFF. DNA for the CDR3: TGTGCCAGTAGTCCCCTCTACAGGGGACGTAACACTGAAGCTTTCTTT.

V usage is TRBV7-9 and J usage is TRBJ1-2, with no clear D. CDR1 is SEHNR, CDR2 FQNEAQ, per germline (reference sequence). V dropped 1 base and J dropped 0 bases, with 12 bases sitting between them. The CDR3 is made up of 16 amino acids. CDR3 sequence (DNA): TGTGCCAGCAGCTTAGGAGGGCGCACCACTAACTATGGCTACACCTTC. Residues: CASSLGGRTTNYGYTF.

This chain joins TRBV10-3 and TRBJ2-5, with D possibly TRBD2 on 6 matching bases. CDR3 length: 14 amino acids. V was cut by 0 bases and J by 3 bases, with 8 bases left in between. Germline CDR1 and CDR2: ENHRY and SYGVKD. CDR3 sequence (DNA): TGTGCCATCAGTGAGTCAGGGGAGGAAGAGACCCAGTACTTC. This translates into CAISESGEEETQYF.

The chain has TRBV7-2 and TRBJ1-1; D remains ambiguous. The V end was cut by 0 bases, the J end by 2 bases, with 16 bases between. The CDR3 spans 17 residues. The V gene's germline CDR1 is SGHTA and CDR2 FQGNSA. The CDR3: CASSLAATTSGNTEAFF. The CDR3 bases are TGTGCCAGCAGCTTAGCAGCGACAACGAGCGGTAACACTGAAGCTTTCTTT.

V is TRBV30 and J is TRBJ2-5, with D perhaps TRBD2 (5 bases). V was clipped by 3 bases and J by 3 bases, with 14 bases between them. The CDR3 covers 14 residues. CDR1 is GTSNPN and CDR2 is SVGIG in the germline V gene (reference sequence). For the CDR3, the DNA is TGTGCCTGGAGCCCCCCCCTAGCTAAAGAGACCCAGTACTTC. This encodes CAWSPPLAKETQYF. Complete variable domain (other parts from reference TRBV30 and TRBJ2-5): SQTIHQWPATLVQPVGSPLSLECTVEGTSNPNLYWYRQAAGRGLQLLFYSVGIGQISSEVPQNLSASRPQDRQFILSSKKLLLSDSGFYLCAWSPPLAKETQYFGPGTRLLVL.

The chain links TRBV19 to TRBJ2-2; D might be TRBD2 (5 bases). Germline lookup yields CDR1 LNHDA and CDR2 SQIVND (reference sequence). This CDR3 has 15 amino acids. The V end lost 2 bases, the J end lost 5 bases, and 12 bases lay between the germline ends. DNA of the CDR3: TGTGCCAGTAGTATATCACAAGGACTGACCGGGGAGCTGTTTTTT. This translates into CASSISQGLTGELFF.

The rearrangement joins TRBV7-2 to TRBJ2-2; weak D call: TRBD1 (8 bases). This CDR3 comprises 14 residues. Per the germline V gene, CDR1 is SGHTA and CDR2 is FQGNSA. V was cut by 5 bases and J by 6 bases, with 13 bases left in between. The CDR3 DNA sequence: TGTGCCAGCAGCCGTACAGGGGGGGCCGGGGAGCTGTTTTTT. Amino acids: CASSRTGGAGELFF.

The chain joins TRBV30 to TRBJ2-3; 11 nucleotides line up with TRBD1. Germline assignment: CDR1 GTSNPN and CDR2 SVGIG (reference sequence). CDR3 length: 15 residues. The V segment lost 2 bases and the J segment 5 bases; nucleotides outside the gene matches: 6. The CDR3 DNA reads TGTGCCTGGAGTCCGGACAGGGGGCGCCGAGATACGCAGTATTTT. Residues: CAWSPDRGRRDTQYF.

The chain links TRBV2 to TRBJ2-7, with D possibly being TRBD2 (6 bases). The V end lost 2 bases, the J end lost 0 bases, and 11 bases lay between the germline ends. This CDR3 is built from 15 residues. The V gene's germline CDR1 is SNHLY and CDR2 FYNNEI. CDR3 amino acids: CASSESPGLSYEQYF. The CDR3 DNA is TGTGCCAGCAGTGAATCTCCGGGACTCTCCTACGAGCAGTACTTC.

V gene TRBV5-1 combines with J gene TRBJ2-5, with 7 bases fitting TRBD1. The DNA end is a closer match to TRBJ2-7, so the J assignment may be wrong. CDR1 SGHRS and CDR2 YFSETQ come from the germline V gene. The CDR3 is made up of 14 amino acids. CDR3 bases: TGCGCCAGCAGCCTAGGACAGGCGCCCTACGAGCAGTACTTC. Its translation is CASSLGQAPYEQYF.

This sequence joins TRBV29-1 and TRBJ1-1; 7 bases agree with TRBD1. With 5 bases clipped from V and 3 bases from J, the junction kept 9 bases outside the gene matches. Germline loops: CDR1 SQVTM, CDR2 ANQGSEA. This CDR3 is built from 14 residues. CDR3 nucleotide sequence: TGCAGCGTTAGAGATCAGGGGGAACACACTGAAGCTTTCTTT. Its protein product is CSVRDQGEHTEAFF.

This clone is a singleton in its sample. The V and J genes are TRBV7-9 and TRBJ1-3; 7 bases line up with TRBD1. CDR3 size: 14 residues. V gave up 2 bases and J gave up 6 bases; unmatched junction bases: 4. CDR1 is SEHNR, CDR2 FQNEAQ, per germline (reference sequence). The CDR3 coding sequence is TGTGCCAGCAGCTTATTTCAGGGGGAAAACACCATATATTTT. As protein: CASSLFQGENTIYF.

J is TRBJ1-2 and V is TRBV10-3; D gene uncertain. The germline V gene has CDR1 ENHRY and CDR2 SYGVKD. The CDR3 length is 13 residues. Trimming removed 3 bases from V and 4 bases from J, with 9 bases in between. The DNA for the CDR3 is TGTGCCATCAGTGACTCCGGGAGCTATGGCTACACCTTC. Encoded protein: CAISDSGSYGYTF.

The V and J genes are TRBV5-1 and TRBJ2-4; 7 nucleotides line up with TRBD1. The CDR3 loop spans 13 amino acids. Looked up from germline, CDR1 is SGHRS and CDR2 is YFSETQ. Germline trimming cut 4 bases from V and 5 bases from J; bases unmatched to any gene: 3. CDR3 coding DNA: TGCGCCAGCAGCGTCGGACAGGAAAACATTCAGTACTTC. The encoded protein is CASSVGQENIQYF.

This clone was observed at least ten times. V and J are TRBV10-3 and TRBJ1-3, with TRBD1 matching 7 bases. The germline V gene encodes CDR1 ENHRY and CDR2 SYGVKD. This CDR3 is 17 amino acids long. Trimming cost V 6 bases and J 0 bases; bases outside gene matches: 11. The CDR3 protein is CAIRAARDRHSGNTIYF. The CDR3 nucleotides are TGTGCCATCAGAGCTGCTCGGGACAGACACTCTGGAAACACCATATATTTT.

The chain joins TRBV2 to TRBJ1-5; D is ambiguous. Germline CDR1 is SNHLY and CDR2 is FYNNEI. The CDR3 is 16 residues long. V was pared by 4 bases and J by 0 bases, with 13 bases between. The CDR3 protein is CASSGHGSYSNQPQHF. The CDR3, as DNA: TGTGCCAGCAGTGGACACGGGAGCTATAGCAATCAGCCCCAGCATTTT.